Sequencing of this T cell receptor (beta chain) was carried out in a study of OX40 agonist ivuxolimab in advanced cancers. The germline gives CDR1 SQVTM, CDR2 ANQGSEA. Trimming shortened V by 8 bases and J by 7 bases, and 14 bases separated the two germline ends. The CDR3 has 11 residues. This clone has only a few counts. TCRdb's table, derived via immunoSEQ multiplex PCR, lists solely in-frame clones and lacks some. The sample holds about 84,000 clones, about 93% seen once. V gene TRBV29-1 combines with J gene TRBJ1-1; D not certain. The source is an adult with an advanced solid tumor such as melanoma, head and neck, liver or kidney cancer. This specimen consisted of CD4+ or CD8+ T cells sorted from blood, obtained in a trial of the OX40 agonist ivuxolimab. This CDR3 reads CSTTVGSEAFF. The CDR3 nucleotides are TGCAGCACGACCGTGGGGAGTGAAGCTTTCTTT.